The 9 T cell receptor beta chains given below trace back to one sample, sequenced in a study of T cells in Graves' hyperthyroidism and ophthalmopathy (dated by TCRdb to about 2019). Library creation used multiplex PCR. The listed sequencing device is Illumina HiSeq 2000. TCR beta CDR3 regions were amplified from RNA transcripts. For the first round of RT-PCR on the TCR CDR3, the HTBI primer set was used together with the Qiagen OneStep RT-PCR kit. TCRdb ran its own pipeline on the public reads, namely fastp trimming at Q25 and MiXCR clone calling, and kept in-frame beta chains. Under each unique CDR3 protein, matching rows form one entry showing the most common genes and DNA. For this sample there are some 490,000 distinct CDR3 sequences; approximately 23% appear just once. Under 55% of the sample rests with the top ten. Sequencing was carried out using blood. These receptors all stem from a woman aged 70 to 79 with Graves' ophthalmopathy.

The J gene is TRBJ1-2, the V gene TRBV20-1; D is unresolved. CDR1 is DFQATT and CDR2 is SNEGSKA in the germline V gene (reference sequence). V gave up 0 bases and J gave up 8 bases, with 22 bases separating them. The CDR3 runs to 16 residues. This chain's CDR3 is CSARDPGPIGEDGYTF. The CDR3 nucleotides are TGCAGTGCTAGAGATCCGGGTCCTATCGGGGAGGACGGCTACACCTTC.

This chain connects TRBV6-2 or TRBV6-3 to TRBJ2-1, with D possibly being TRBD1 (5 bases). Germline V gene data show CDR1 as MNHEY and CDR2 as SVGEGT. This CDR3 spans 14 amino acids. V lost 6 bases and J lost 4, with 13 bases in between. The CDR3 nucleotides are TGTGCCAGCAGCCCCGGACACGGGTACAATGAGCAGTTCTTC. Translation: CASSPGHGYNEQFF.

This clonotype came up once. J is TRBJ2-1 and V is TRBV19, with a tentative D call TRBD2 (6 bases). V was trimmed by 6 bases and J by 8 bases, leaving 17 bases between them. The CDR3 runs to 14 residues. Germline V gives CDR1 LNHDA, CDR2 SQIVND (reference sequence). Here the CDR3 DNA reads TGTGCCAGTAGCCCCACTCTGACGGGAGATGAGCAGTTCTTC. This gives the protein CASSPTLTGDEQFF.

This clonotype was found many times. The chain employs TRBV7-2 and TRBJ1-2, with D possibly being TRBD1 (5 bases). CDR3 length: 14 residues. V was clipped by 5 bases and J by 3 bases, with 13 bases between them. Germline assignment: CDR1 SGHTA and CDR2 FQGNSA. CDR3 sequence reads: CASSGQGVDYGYTF. The CDR3 nucleotides read TGTGCCAGCAGCGGGCAGGGTGTTGACTATGGCTACACCTTC. Variable domain in full (rest from reference TRBV7-2 and TRBJ1-2): GAGVSQSPSNKVTEKGKDVELRCDPISGHTALYWYRQSLGQGLEFLIYFQGNSAPDKSGLPSDRFSAERTGGSVSTLTIQRTQQEDSAVYLCASSGQGVDYGYTFGSGTRLTVV.

The count of this clonotype is one. A much larger clone differs from this one at a single base, so this may be a read error. The chain uses TRBV3-1 and TRBJ2-7; 9 bases are a match to TRBD2. There are 16 residues in the CDR3. Germline assignment: CDR1 LGHDT and CDR2 YNNKEL (reference sequence). The CDR3 nucleotides are TGTGCCAGCAGCCAAGACGATGGCGGGAGGGCCAACGAGCGGTACTTC. Protein sequence: CASSQDDGGRANERYF.

The rearrangement links TRBV12-5 to TRBJ1-1; D not resolved. Trimming left V 0 bases short and J 4 bases short, with 12 bases between. The CDR3 loop spans 15 amino acids. Germline loops: CDR1 LGHNT, CDR2 FRNRAP. The CDR3 nucleotides are TGTGCTAGTGGTTTGGTGGAAAAGTTTGCCACTGAAGCTTTCTTT. Its translation: CASGLVEKFATEAFF.

This clonotype was detected only a few times. This rearrangement joins TRBV30 to TRBJ2-7; no clear D gene. CDR3 length: 12 residues. Trimming cost V 2 bases and J 0 bases, with 5 bases left between them. Looked up from germline, CDR1 is GTSNPN and CDR2 is SVGIG (reference sequence). CDR3 region: CAWSLSSYEQYF. CDR3 nucleotides: TGTGCCTGGAGTCTCAGCTCCTACGAGCAGTACTTC.

This clonotype was seen at least ten times. The chain uses TRBV3-1 and TRBJ2-1; 10 positions agree with TRBD2. V was pared by 4 bases and J by 6 bases, with 6 bases of the junction left unmatched. The CDR3 extends over 15 amino acids. Germline CDR1 is LGHDT and CDR2 is YNNKEL (reference sequence). The CDR3 loop reads CASSPSGGVGNEQFF. CDR3 nucleotide sequence: TGTGCCAGCAGCCCTAGCGGGGGAGTAGGCAATGAGCAGTTCTTC.

J is TRBJ1-2 and V is TRBV3-1; D unresolved. The ends were cut back, 6 bases at V and 0 bases at J, with 14 bases in the middle. CDR1 is LGHDT, CDR2 YNNKEL, per germline (reference sequence). The CDR3 runs 15 residues. The CDR3 bases are TGTGCCAGCAGTCGCGCACAGCTTTCTAACTATGGCTACACCTTC. It yields the protein CASSRAQLSNYGYTF.